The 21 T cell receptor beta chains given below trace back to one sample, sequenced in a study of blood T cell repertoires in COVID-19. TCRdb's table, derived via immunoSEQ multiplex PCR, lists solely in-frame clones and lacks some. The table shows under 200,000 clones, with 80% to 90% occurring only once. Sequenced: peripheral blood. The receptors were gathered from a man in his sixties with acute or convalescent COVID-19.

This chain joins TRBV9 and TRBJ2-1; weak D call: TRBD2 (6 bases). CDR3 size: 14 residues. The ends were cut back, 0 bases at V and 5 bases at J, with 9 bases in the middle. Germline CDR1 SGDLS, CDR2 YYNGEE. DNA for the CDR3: TGTGCCAGCAGCGTAGCGGGAGCAGACAATGAGCAGTTCTTC. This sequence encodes CASSVAGADNEQFF.

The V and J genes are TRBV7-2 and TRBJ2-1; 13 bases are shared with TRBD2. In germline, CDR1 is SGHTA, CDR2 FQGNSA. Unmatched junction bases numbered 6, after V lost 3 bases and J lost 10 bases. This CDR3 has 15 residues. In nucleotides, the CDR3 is TGTGCCAGCAGCTTCATCGGGACTAGCGGGACCGAGCAGTTCTTC. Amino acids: CASSFIGTSGTEQFF.

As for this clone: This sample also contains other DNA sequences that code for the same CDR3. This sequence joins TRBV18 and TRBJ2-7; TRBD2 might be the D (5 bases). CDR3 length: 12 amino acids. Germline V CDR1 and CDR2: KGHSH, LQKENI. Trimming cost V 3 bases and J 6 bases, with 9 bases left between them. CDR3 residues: CASSPGEGEQYF. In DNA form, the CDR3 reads TGTGCCAGCTCACCGGGAGAGGGCGAGCAGTACTTC. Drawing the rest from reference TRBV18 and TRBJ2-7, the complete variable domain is NAGVMQNPRHLVRRRGQEARLRCSPMKGHSHVYWYRQLPEEGLKFMVYLQKENIIDESGMPKERFSAEFPKEGPSILRIQQVVRGDSAAYFCASSPGEGEQYFGPGTRLTVT.

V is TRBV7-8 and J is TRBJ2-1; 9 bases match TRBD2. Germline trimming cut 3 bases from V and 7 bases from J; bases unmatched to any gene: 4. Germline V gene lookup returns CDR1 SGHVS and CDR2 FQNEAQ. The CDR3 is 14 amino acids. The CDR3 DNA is TGTGCCAGCAGCTTTAGCGGGAGTTCGAATGAGCAGTTCTTC. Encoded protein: CASSFSGSSNEQFF.

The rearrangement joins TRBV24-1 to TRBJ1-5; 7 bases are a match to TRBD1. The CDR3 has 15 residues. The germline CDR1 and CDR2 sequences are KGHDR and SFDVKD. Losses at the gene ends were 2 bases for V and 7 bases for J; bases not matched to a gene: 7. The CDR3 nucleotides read TGTGCCACCAGTGATTCGAGACAGGGTAGCCAGCCCCAGCATTTT. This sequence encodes CATSDSRQGSQPQHF.

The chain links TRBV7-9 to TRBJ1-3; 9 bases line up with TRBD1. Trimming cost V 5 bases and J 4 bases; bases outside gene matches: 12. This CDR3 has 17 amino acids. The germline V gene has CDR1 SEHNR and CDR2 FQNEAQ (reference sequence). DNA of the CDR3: TGTGCCAGCAGCGCTGTGATACAGGGGGCAAAAGGAAACACCATATATTTT. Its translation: CASSAVIQGAKGNTIYF.

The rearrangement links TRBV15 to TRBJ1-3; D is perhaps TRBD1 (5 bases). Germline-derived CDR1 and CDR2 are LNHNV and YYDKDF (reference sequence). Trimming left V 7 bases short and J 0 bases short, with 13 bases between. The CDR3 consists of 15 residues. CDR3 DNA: TGTGCCACCACTACCCAGGGAAGCTCTGGAAACACCATATATTTT. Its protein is CATTTQGSSGNTIYF.

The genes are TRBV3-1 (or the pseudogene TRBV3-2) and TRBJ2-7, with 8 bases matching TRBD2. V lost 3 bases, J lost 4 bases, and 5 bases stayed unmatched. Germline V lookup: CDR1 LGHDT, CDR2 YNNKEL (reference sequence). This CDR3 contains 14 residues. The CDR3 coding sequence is TGTGCCAGCAGCCAGTCGGGAGGGCTTTACGAGCAGTACTTC. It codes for CASSQSGGLYEQYF.

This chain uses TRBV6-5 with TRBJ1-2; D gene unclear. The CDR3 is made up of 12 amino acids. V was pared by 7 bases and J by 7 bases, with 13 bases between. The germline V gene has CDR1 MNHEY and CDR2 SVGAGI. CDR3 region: CASKKAGGGYTF. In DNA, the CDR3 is TGTGCCAGCAAAAAAGCAGGTGGTGGCTACACCTTC.

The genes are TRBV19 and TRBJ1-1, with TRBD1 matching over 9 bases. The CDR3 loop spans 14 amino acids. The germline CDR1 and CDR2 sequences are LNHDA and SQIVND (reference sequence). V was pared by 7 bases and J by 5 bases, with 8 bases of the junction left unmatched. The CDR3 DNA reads TGTGCCAGTAATTACAGGGGGCGGTCGACTGAAGCTTTCTTT. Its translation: CASNYRGRSTEAFF.

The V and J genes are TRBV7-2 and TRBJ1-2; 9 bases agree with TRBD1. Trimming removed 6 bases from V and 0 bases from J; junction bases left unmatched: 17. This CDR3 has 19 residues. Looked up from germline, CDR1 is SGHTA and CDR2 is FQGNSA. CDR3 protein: CASRSNDRGSYYANYGYTF. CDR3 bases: TGTGCCAGCAGATCTAACGACAGGGGGTCCTACTATGCTAACTATGGCTACACCTTC.

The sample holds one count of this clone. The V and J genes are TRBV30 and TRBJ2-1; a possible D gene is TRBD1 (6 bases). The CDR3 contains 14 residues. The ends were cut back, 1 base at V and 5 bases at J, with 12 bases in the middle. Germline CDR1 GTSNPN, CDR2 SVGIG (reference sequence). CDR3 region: CAWSGAGADNEQFF. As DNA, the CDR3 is TGTGCCTGGAGTGGGGCAGGGGCAGACAATGAGCAGTTCTTC. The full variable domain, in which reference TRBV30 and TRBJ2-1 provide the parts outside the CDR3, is SQTIHQWPATLVQPVGSPLSLECTVEGTSNPNLYWYRQAAGRGLQLLFYSVGIGQISSEVPQNLSASRPQDRQFILSSKKLLLSDSGFYLCAWSGAGADNEQFFGPGTRLTVL.

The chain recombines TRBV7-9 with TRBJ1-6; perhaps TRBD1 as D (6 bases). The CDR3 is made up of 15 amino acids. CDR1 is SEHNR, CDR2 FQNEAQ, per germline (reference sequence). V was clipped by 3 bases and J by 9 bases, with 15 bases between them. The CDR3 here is CASSFRAPQGSPLHF. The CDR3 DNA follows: TGTGCCAGCAGCTTTAGAGCACCACAGGGTTCACCCCTCCACTTT.

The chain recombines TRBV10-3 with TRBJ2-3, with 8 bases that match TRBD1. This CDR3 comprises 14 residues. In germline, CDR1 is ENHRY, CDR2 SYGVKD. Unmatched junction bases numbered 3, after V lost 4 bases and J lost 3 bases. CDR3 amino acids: CAISGTGTTDTQYF. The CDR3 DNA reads TGTGCCATCAGTGGGACAGGGACAACAGATACGCAGTATTTT.

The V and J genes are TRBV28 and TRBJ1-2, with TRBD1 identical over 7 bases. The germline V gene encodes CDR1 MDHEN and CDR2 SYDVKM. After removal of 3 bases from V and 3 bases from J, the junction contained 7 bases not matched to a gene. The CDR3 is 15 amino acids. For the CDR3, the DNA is TGTGCCAGCAGTTTGGGCACAGGGGTTTACTATGGCTACACCTTC. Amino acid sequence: CASSLGTGVYYGYTF.

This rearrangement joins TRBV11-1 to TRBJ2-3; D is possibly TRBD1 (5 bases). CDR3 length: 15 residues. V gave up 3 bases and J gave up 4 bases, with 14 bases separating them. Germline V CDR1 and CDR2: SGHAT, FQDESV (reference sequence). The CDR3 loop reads CASSLGSKGADTQYF. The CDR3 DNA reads TGTGCCAGCAGCTTGGGGTCCAAAGGGGCAGATACGCAGTATTTT.

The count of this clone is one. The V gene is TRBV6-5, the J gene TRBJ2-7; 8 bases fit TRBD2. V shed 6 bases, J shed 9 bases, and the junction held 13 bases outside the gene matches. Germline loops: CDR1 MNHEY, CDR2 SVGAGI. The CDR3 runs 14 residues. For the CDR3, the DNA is TGTGCCAGCAGCGGTAGCGGGGAGCTACGAGGGCAGTACTTC. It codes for CASSGSGELRGQYF.

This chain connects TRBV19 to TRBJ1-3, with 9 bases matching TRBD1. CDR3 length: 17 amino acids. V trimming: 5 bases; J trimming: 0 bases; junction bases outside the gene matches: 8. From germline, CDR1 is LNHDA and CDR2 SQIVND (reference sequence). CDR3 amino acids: CASSSRDRAFSGNTIYF. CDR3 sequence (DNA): TGTGCCAGTAGTTCCCGGGACAGGGCCTTCTCTGGAAACACCATATATTTT.

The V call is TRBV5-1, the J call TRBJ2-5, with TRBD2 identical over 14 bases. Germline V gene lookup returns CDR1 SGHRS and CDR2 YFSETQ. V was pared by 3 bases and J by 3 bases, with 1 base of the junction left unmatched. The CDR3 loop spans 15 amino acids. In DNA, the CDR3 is TGCGCCAGCAGCTGGGGACTAGCGGGGGAAGAGACCCAGTACTTC. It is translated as CASSWGLAGEETQYF. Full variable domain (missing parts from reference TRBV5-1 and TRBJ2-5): KAGVTQTPRYLIKTRGQQVTLSCSPISGHRSVSWYQQTPGQGLQFLFEYFSETQRNKGNFPGRFSGRQFSNSRSEMNVSTLELGDSALYLCASSWGLAGEETQYFGPGTRLLVL.

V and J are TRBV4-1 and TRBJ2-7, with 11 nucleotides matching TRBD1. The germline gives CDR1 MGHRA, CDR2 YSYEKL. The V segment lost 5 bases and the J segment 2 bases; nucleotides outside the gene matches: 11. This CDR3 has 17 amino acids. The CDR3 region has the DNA TGCGCCAGCAGCACATACCTACCGGGACAGGGGGCCTACGAGCAGTACTTC. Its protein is CASSTYLPGQGAYEQYF.

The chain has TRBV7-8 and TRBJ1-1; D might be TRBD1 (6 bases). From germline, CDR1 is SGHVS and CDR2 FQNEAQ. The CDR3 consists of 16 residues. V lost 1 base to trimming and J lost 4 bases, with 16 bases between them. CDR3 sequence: CASSLDTGTYGTEAFF. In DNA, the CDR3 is TGTGCCAGCAGCTTAGACACCGGGACATACGGCACTGAAGCTTTCTTT.